Listed below are T cell receptor beta chains from one sample, sequenced in a study of vaccination effects on CD4 cells after COVID-19. These receptors' targets are unknown. Clones were sequenced by immunoSEQ multiplex PCR, and TCRdb holds only the in-frame ones, with some missing. Here the sample spans 70,000 to 75,000 clones, 75% to 80% being singletons. The sequencing used CD4+ T cells from PBMCs cultured without peptide, collected before COVID-19 vaccination. The origin of the receptors is a human donor who received a COVID-19 vaccine. CDR3s include the opening cysteine and the closing phenylalanine or tryptophan. D genes are given only for firm matches. Only part of the rows carry a size: once, few, many, or a class if the clone is expanded.

TRBJ2-1 | . | TRBV2 | . | CASSPGLSYNEQFF | TGTGCCAGCAGCCCGGGACTTAGCTACAATGAGCAGTTCTTC
TRBJ2-6 | . | TRBV5-4 | . | CASSLPWRGSGANVLTF | TGTGCCAGCAGCTTGCCTTGGCGGGGCTCTGGGGCCAACGTCCTGACTTTC
TRBJ1-1 | . | TRBV11-3 | . | CASSFGSLTEAFF | TGTGCCAGCAGCTTCGGATCTCTCACTGAAGCTTTCTTT
TRBJ1-3 | . | TRBV12-3/TRBV12-4 | . | CASSLYRVNTIYF | TGTGCCAGCAGTTTATACAGGGTGAACACCATATATTTT
TRBJ1-5 | . | TRBV6-2/TRBV6-3 | . | CASSYRPGLNNQPQHF | TGTGCCAGCAGTTACAGGCCGGGGCTGAACAATCAGCCCCAGCATTTT
TRBJ1-1 | . | TRBV7-2 | . | CASSPSVNTEAFF | TGTGCCAGCAGCCCGAGCGTGAACACTGAAGCTTTCTTT
TRBJ1-6 | . | TRBV12-3/TRBV12-4 | once | CASSLSPYSPLHF | TGTGCCAGCAGTTTATCTCCTTATTCACCCCTCCACTTT
TRBJ2-5 | . | TRBV14 | . | CASSRGTFGETQYF | TGTGCCAGCAGCCGTGGGACTTTTGGTGAGACCCAGTACTTC
TRBJ2-2 | . | TRBV9 | . | CASSVAPGRNTGELFF | TGTGCCAGCAGCGTAGCTCCGGGCCGAAACACCGGGGAGCTGTTTTTT
TRBJ1-1 | . | TRBV6-5 | . | CASKLRGFLNTEAFF | TGTGCCAGCAAGTTACGGGGGTTTTTGAACACTGAAGCTTTCTTT
TRBJ2-1 | TRBD2 | TRBV14 | . | CASRPGLAGANEQFF | TGTGCCAGCAGACCCGGACTAGCGGGGGCCAATGAGCAGTTCTTC
TRBJ1-4 | . | TRBV21-1 | . | CASSKDYRGDSSEKLFF | TGTGCCAGCAGCAAAGACTACAGGGGGGACTCTAGTGAAAAACTGTTTTTT
TRBJ1-2 | . | TRBV2 | . | CASRREFSAFGGYTF | TGTGCCAGCAGGAGGGAATTTTCGGCCTTCGGGGGCTACACCTTC
TRBJ2-5 | . | TRBV12-3/TRBV12-4 | . | CASSLVGLGTQYF | TGTGCCAGCAGTTTAGTAGGGTTGGGGACCCAGTACTTC
TRBJ1-1 | TRBD1 | TRBV6-5 | . | CASRVTGAAEAFF | TGTGCCAGCAGGGTGACAGGGGCCGCTGAAGCTTTCTTT
TRBJ2-1 | . | TRBV11-2 | . | CASSLEGDEQFF | TGTGCCAGCAGCTTGGAGGGGGATGAGCAGTTCTTC
TRBJ1-5 | TRBD1 | TRBV7-9 | . | CASSGTSGTGARQPQHF | TGTGCCAGCAGCGGAACCTCCGGGACAGGGGCTCGTCAGCCCCAGCATTTT
TRBJ1-4 | . | TRBV20-1 | few | CSARAREKLFF | TGCAGTGCTAGGGCCAGGGAAAAACTGTTTTTT
TRBJ2-4 | TRBD2 | TRBV5-1 | . | CASSLSGGRNIQYF | TGCGCCAGCAGCCTCAGCGGGGGGAGAAACATTCAGTACTTC
TRBJ1-2 | . | TRBV28 | . | CAARRTSGLGYTF | TGTGCCGCTAGACGGACATCCGGGCTCGGCTACACCTTC
TRBJ2-3 | TRBD2 | TRBV5-8 | . | CASPDGLAGGLGGTDTQYF | TGTGCCAGCCCCGACGGACTAGCGGGGGGGCTCGGCGGCACAGATACGCAGTATTTT
TRBJ1-1 | . | TRBV18 | . | CASSPAQGYTEAFF | TGTGCCAGCTCACCAGCACAGGGCTACACTGAAGCTTTCTTT
TRBJ2-3 | . | TRBV9 | . | CASSVYSYRRVF | TGTGCCAGCAGCGTTTACTCATACCGAAGAGTTTTT
TRBJ2-5 | . | TRBV7-2 | . | CASSPTTGIGTQYF | TGTGCCAGCAGCCCCACCACAGGGATAGGGACCCAGTACTTC
TRBJ1-1 | . | TRBV6-4 | . | CASSALIPRADLVMNTEAFF | TGTGCCAGCAGTGCCTTAATCCCACGGGCCGATCTAGTCATGAACACTGAAGCTTTCTTT
TRBJ2-5 | . | TRBV18 | . | CASSRDNQETQYF | TGTGCCAGCTCACGGGACAACCAAGAGACCCAGTACTTC
TRBJ2-1 | TRBD2 | TRBV12-5 | . | CASGLETTSRSYNEQFF | TGTGCTAGTGGTTTGGAAACGACTAGCCGTTCCTACAATGAGCAGTTCTTC
TRBJ2-2 | . | TRBV4-1 | . | CASSQENIEISGELFF | TGCGCCAGCAGCCAAGAAAACATCGAGATATCCGGGGAGCTGTTTTTT
TRBJ1-6 | TRBD1 | TRBV7-2 | once | CASRPDRGYSPLHF | TGTGCCAGCAGACCGGACAGGGGATACTCACCCCTCCACTTT
TRBJ2-1 | TRBD2 | TRBV6-5 | . | CASSWASGGVEQFF | TGTGCCAGCAGTTGGGCTAGCGGGGGAGTTGAGCAGTTCTTC
TRBJ1-2 | TRBD1 | TRBV5-6 | . | CASSLVDREYHGYTF | TGTGCCAGCAGCTTAGTCGACAGGGAATACCATGGCTACACCTTC
TRBJ1-4 | . | TRBV7-6 | . | CASSLRSGNNEKLFF | TGTGCCAGCAGCTTAAGGTCCGGAAATAATGAAAAACTGTTTTTT
TRBJ1-6 | TRBD1 | TRBV5-1 | . | CASSLGTGGSPLHF | TGCGCCAGCAGCTTGGGGACAGGGGGTTCACCCCTCCACTTT
TRBJ2-2 | . | TRBV5-1 | . | CASSDPTGRYTGELFF | TGCGCCAGCAGCGACCCGACAGGGAGGTACACCGGGGAGCTGTTTTTT
TRBJ1-4 | . | TRBV2 | . | CASSGQGNEKLFF | TGTGCCAGCAGTGGTCAGGGGAATGAAAAACTGTTTTTT
TRBJ1-2 | TRBD1 | TRBV7-8 | . | CASSTIRTGGMGYTF | TGTGCCAGCAGCACAATAAGGACAGGAGGCATGGGCTACACCTTC
TRBJ2-4 | . | TRBV6-5 | . | CASSIEAGENIQYF | TGTGCCAGCAGTATTGAGGCAGGGGAAAACATTCAGTACTTC
TRBJ2-5 | . | TRBV10-3 | . | CAISDGQGETQYF | TGTGCCATCAGTGATGGGCAGGGTGAGACCCAGTACTTC
TRBJ2-3 | TRBD2 | TRBV18 | . | CASSPTLLAGSYTDTQYF | TGTGCCAGCTCACCTACGTTACTAGCGGGGAGCTACACAGATACGCAGTATTTT
TRBJ2-1 | TRBD2 | TRBV6-5 | . | CASSTSGGANEQFF | TGTGCCAGCTCCACTAGCGGGGGGGCCAATGAGCAGTTCTTC
TRBJ2-3 | . | TRBV12-5 | . | CASGDSSTDTQYF | TGTGCTAGTGGGGACAGTAGCACAGATACGCAGTATTTT
TRBJ2-5 | TRBD2 | TRBV7-7 | . | CASSLGLAGGEETQYF | TGTGCCAGCAGCCTCGGACTAGCGGGGGGAGAAGAGACCCAGTACTTC
TRBJ1-5 | . | TRBV12-3/TRBV12-4 | . | CASSLLRQPQHF | TGTGCCAGCAGTTTATTAAGGCAGCCCCAGCATTTT
TRBJ1-6 | . | TRBV6-5 | . | CASKFLDSPLHF | TGTGCCAGCAAATTCCTCGATTCACCCCTCCACTTT
TRBJ2-3 | . | TRBV7-8 | . | CASSLWTISTDTQYF | TGTGCCAGCAGCTTATGGACTATCAGCACAGATACGCAGTATTTT
TRBJ2-5 | TRBD2 | TRBV5-1 | . | CASSPGTSGPETQYF | TGCGCCAGCAGCCCCGGGACTAGCGGTCCGGAGACCCAGTACTTC
TRBJ1-1 | . | TRBV9 | . | CASSVDSALGEAFF | TGTGCCAGCAGCGTAGATTCGGCCCTAGGGGAAGCTTTCTTT
TRBJ2-3 | TRBD2 | TRBV5-1 | . | CASSPRGGWVTDTQYF | TGCGCCAGCAGCCCCCGGGGGGGATGGGTCACAGATACGCAGTATTTT
TRBJ1-2 | . | TRBV18 | . | CASSPTYLGDYGYTF | TGTGCCAGCTCACCCACCTATTTGGGGGACTATGGCTACACCTTC
TRBJ2-2 | . | TRBV6-6 | few | CANQGGTGELFF | TGTGCCAATCAGGGAGGCACCGGGGAGCTGTTTTTT
TRBJ1-2 | . | TRBV7-3 | few | CASSPGPGGGYTF | TGTGCCAGCAGCCCGGGGCCTGGAGGGGGCTACACCTTC
TRBJ1-2 | . | TRBV5-4 | . | CASSLIGSRVF | TGTGCCAGCAGCTTGATCGGTTCAAGAGTCTTC
TRBJ2-1 | TRBD2 | TRBV5-1 | . | CASSPLGGASGGAHNEQFF | TGCGCCAGCAGCCCCTTGGGGGGTGCTAGCGGGGGGGCTCACAATGAGCAGTTCTTC
TRBJ2-3 | TRBD2 | TRBV19 | . | CASSARLAGADTQYF | TGTGCCAGTAGTGCTCGACTAGCCGGTGCAGATACGCAGTATTTT
TRBJ2-3 | . | TRBV13 | . | CASSLGGPSTDTQYF | TGTGCCAGCAGCTTAGGGGGACCTAGCACAGATACGCAGTATTTT
TRBJ2-4 | . | TRBV7-2 | . | CASSPVGRNIQYF | TGTGCCAGCAGCCCTGTGGGGAGAAACATTCAGTACTTC
TRBJ2-5 | . | TRBV6-2/TRBV6-3 | . | CASSFDLETQYF | TGTGCCAGCAGTTTTGACCTAGAGACCCAGTACTTC
TRBJ2-5 | TRBD2 | TRBV12-5 | . | CASGTAGGAETQYF | TGTGCTAGTGGTACCGCCGGGGGGGCAGAGACCCAGTACTTC
TRBJ2-5 | . | TRBV7-2 | . | CASSLFSWRQGQETQYF | TGTGCCAGCAGCTTATTTTCATGGCGCCAAGGGCAAGAGACCCAGTACTTC